The 32 T cell receptor beta chains reported below all come from one sample, sequenced in a study of cytomegalovirus exposure and HLA in healthy donors. This table comes from immunoSEQ multiplex PCR, and its TCRdb copy is limited to in-frame clones, with some not included. The repertoire has over 200,000 clones, around 88% of them found once; the top ten carry about 2.7%. Sample: PBMCs. These receptor sequences come from a woman between 18 and 29 years old in good health and CMV-seronegative.

This sequence joins TRBV4-1 and TRBJ2-1, with a tentative D call TRBD1 (6 bases). Germline CDR1 and CDR2: MGHRA and YSYEKL. The length of the CDR3 is 14 residues. Trimming stripped 6 bases from V and 5 bases from J, with 14 bases between. The CDR3 sequence: CASRLNTGNNEQFF. The CDR3 bases are TGCGCCAGCAGGCTCAATACAGGGAACAATGAGCAGTTCTTC.

This clone was observed a single time. The chain carries TRBV11-2 and TRBJ2-7; the match to TRBD2 covers 8 bases. CDR1 is SGHAT and CDR2 is FQNNGV in the germline V gene. The CDR3 is 16 residues long. V lost 1 base to trimming and J lost 7 bases; unmatched junction nucleotides: 12. The CDR3 sequence is CASSLVPGRAPQEQYF. In DNA form, the CDR3 reads TGTGCCAGCAGCTTAGTTCCCGGGAGGGCCCCCCAGGAGCAGTACTTC. The variable domain in full, completed from reference TRBV11-2 and TRBJ2-7, reads EAGVAQSPRYKIIEKRQSVAFWCNPISGHATLYWYQQILGQGPKLLIQFQNNGVVDDSQLPKDRFSAERLKGVDSTLKIQPAKLEDSAVYLCASSLVPGRAPQEQYFGPGTRLTVT.

V and J are TRBV5-1 and TRBJ2-3; 10 bases map to TRBD2. Germline trimming cut 3 bases from V and 3 bases from J; bases unmatched to any gene: 7. From germline, CDR1 is SGHRS and CDR2 YFSETQ. The CDR3 loop spans 16 amino acids. The CDR3 protein is CASSSKLAGATDTQYF. The CDR3 bases are TGCGCCAGCAGCTCCAAGCTAGCGGGAGCGACAGATACGCAGTATTTT.

The chain couples TRBV5-4 to TRBJ2-7; 13 bases are a match to TRBD2. In germline, CDR1 is SGHNT, CDR2 YYREEE (reference sequence). V shed 4 bases, J shed 3 bases, and the junction held 10 bases outside the gene matches. The CDR3 is made up of 17 amino acids. The CDR3: CASSLGLAGASFYEQYF. As DNA, the CDR3 is TGTGCCAGCAGCCTCGGACTAGCGGGAGCCTCCTTCTACGAGCAGTACTTC. Drawing the rest from reference TRBV5-4 and TRBJ2-7, the complete variable domain is ETGVTQSPTHLIKTRGQQVTLRCSSQSGHNTVSWYQQALGQGPQFIFQYYREEENGRGNFPPRFSGLQFPNYSSELNVNALELDDSALYLCASSLGLAGASFYEQYFGPGTRLTVT.

The chain couples TRBV28 to TRBJ2-7; TRBD1 agrees at 9 bases. The length of the CDR3 is 13 residues. Germline V gene sequence: CDR1 MDHEN, CDR2 SYDVKM. J gave up 4 bases and V 6 bases, and 4 bases lay outside the gene matches. CDR3 residues: CASRAGTGYEQYF. CDR3 nucleotide sequence: TGTGCCAGCAGAGCCGGGACAGGGTACGAGCAGTACTTC.

In DNA form, the CDR3 reads TGTGCCACCAGCAGAGATCAAGGGGGAGGGGAGGAGCTGTTTTTT. It encodes CATSRDQGGGEELFF. This chain joins TRBV15 and TRBJ2-2; possibly TRBD2 for D (7 bases). Germline CDR1 and CDR2: LNHNV and YYDKDF (reference sequence). V shed 0 bases and J shed 10 bases, with 15 bases lying between them. The CDR3 length is 15 residues.

V gene TRBV5-1 combines with J gene TRBJ2-1, with a weak D call TRBD1 (6 bases). Trimming removed 2 bases from V and 8 bases from J, with 14 bases in between. CDR3 size: 14 residues. The germline V gene has CDR1 SGHRS and CDR2 YFSETQ. CDR3 DNA sequence: TGCGCCAGCAGCTTAACAGGGAGTTTACATGAGCAGTTCTTC. Translated, it gives CASSLTGSLHEQFF.

Turning to this clone: The sample holds other DNA sequences that translate to the same CDR3. The genes are TRBV5-1 and TRBJ2-3; D is uncertain. This CDR3 is built from 13 residues. CDR1 SGHRS and CDR2 YFSETQ come from the germline V gene. Trimming took 0 bases from V and 1 from J, leaving 3 bases between them. The CDR3 sequence: CASSLAGTDTQYF. DNA of the CDR3: TGCGCCAGCAGCTTGGCAGGCACAGATACGCAGTATTTT.

V usage is TRBV11-2 and J usage is TRBJ2-2, with 8 bases identical to TRBD2. Germline CDR1 SGHAT, CDR2 FQNNGV. The CDR3 loop spans 19 amino acids. Trimming at V came to 2 bases and at J to 5 bases, leaving 16 bases not matched to a gene. CDR3 sequence reads: CASSLIVASGRQRTGELFF. CDR3 DNA: TGTGCCAGCAGCTTAATCGTAGCGAGCGGGAGACAGCGTACCGGGGAGCTGTTTTTT.

A single count supports this clone. The rearrangement joins TRBV13 to TRBJ2-1; TRBD2 matches at 9 bases. Germline loops: CDR1 PRHDT, CDR2 FYEKMQ (reference sequence). The CDR3 is made up of 18 amino acids. With V trimmed by 0 bases and J by 4 bases, 10 bases remained unmatched. Here the CDR3 reads CASSLGPSTSGPYNEQFF. The CDR3 DNA sequence: TGTGCCAGCAGCTTAGGTCCCTCAACTAGCGGGCCGTACAATGAGCAGTTCTTC.

J is TRBJ2-1 and V is TRBV4-3; 11 positions agree with TRBD2. Germline V CDR1 and CDR2: LGHNA, YSLEER. V lost 1 base and J lost 7; bases outside the gene matches: 9. The CDR3 is 17 residues long. The CDR3 DNA is TGCGCCAGCAGCCAAGTTCTCTCGACTAGCGGGACGAATGAGCAGTTCTTC. It yields the protein CASSQVLSTSGTNEQFF.

The CDR3 sequence is CASSLAAGGANVLTF. The CDR3, as DNA: TGTGCCAGCAGCCTCGCGGCGGGGGGGGCCAACGTCCTGACTTTC. The V call is TRBV5-5, the J call TRBJ2-6; a weak D match, TRBD2 (6 bases). CDR1 is SGHKS and CDR2 is YYEKEE in the germline V gene (reference sequence). CDR3 size: 15 residues. Trimming left V 4 bases short and J 4 bases short, with 12 bases between.

The table lists this clone with a count of one. This chain links TRBV4-1 with TRBJ2-1, with D perhaps TRBD1 (6 bases). Trimming took 4 bases from V and 4 from J, leaving 14 bases between them. CDR1 is MGHRA and CDR2 is YSYEKL in the germline V gene. This CDR3 region has 15 residues. This CDR3 reads CASSRIRDTYNEQFF. CDR3 nucleotide sequence: TGCGCCAGCAGCCGAATCCGGGACACATACAATGAGCAGTTCTTC.

This clone was counted a single time. This chain connects TRBV27 to TRBJ2-7, with 7 bases lining up with TRBD1. J was trimmed by 2 bases and V by 7 bases; bases with no gene match: 5. This CDR3 spans 13 amino acids. From germline, CDR1 is MNHEY and CDR2 SMNVEV (reference sequence). The CDR3 protein is CASIRQGTYEQYF. Written as DNA, the CDR3 is TGTGCCAGCATCCGACAGGGAACCTACGAGCAGTACTTC.

This rearrangement joins TRBV4-1 to TRBJ1-1, with D tentatively TRBD1 (6 bases). Germline lookup yields CDR1 MGHRA and CDR2 YSYEKL. The CDR3 totals 16 residues. Between the trimmed V and J ends, which lost 1 base and 4 bases, there was a span of 16 bases. Here the CDR3 DNA reads TGCGCCAGCAGCCAAGTTCCTCAGGGGCAAACCACTGAAGCTTTCTTT. It codes for CASSQVPQGQTTEAFF.

The gene calls are TRBV30 and TRBJ1-2; D might be TRBD1 (5 bases). The CDR3 is 14 residues long. Trimming cost V 0 bases and J 7 bases, with 15 bases left between them. Germline lookup yields CDR1 GTSNPN and CDR2 SVGIG (reference sequence). The CDR3 region has the DNA TGTGCCTGGAGTGTACGGGGGGGTGCTATTGGCTACACCTTC. As protein: CAWSVRGGAIGYTF.

The CDR3 protein is CASSSGGITGNTIYF. CDR3 nucleotide sequence: TGCGCCAGCAGCTCCGGGGGTATTACTGGAAACACCATATATTTT. The chain combines TRBV5-1 with TRBJ1-3; tentative D call: TRBD1 (5 bases). The CDR3 is 15 amino acids. Trimming took 3 bases from V and 2 from J, leaving 12 bases between them. CDR1 is SGHRS, CDR2 YFSETQ, per germline. The whole variable domain, remainder taken from reference TRBV5-1 and TRBJ1-3, is KAGVTQTPRYLIKTRGQQVTLSCSPISGHRSVSWYQQTPGQGLQFLFEYFSETQRNKGNFPGRFSGRQFSNSRSEMNVSTLELGDSALYLCASSSGGITGNTIYFGEGSWLTVV.

The rearrangement uses TRBV7-2 and TRBJ2-1; TRBD2 matches at 7 bases. Trimming removed 2 bases from V and 7 bases from J; junction bases left unmatched: 5. The CDR3 extends over 14 amino acids. Per the germline V gene, CDR1 is SGHTA and CDR2 is FQGNSA. Here the CDR3 reads CASSLTREWNEQFF. Here the CDR3 DNA reads TGTGCCAGCAGCTTAACGCGGGAGTGGAATGAGCAGTTCTTC.

The genes are TRBV6-1 and TRBJ1-5; tentative D call: TRBD1 (5 bases). The V gene's germline CDR1 is MNHNS and CDR2 SASEGT. The length of the CDR3 is 15 residues. V was cut by 2 bases and J by 1 base, with 9 bases left in between. The CDR3 region is CASSEWGGSNQPQHF. Here the CDR3 DNA reads TGTGCCAGCAGTGAATGGGGGGGGAGCAATCAGCCCCAGCATTTT.

The chain links TRBV10-3 to TRBJ1-2, with 9 bases aligning to TRBD1. CDR3 size: 17 residues. V dropped 6 bases and J dropped 2; count of bases not matched to a gene: 13. The germline V gene has CDR1 ENHRY and CDR2 SYGVKD. As DNA, the CDR3 is TGTGCCATCAGACTGGACAGGGGCAGTACTCTCAACTATGGCTACACCTTC. It codes for CAIRLDRGSTLNYGYTF.

This clone was observed at least ten times. The rearrangement uses TRBV7-2 and TRBJ2-1; maybe TRBD2 (6 bases). CDR1 SGHTA and CDR2 FQGNSA come from the germline V gene. Trimming removed 5 bases from V and 1 base from J, with 9 bases in between. The CDR3 covers 14 residues. CDR3 residues: CASSDGTSYNEQFF. In nucleotides, the CDR3 is TGTGCCAGCAGCGACGGGACTTCCTACAATGAGCAGTTCTTC.

The CDR3 reads CASSQDGQGDQEQYF. CDR3 bases: TGCGCCAGCAGCCAAGATGGACAGGGGGATCAAGAGCAGTACTTC. The chain is built from TRBV4-1 and TRBJ2-7; 10 bases are shared with TRBD1. The junction had 6 bases not matched to a gene; V was cut back by 0 bases and J by 7 bases. Germline V gene data show CDR1 as MGHRA and CDR2 as YSYEKL. CDR3 length: 15 amino acids.

V is TRBV30 and J is TRBJ1-3; tentatively, D is TRBD1 (5 bases). The CDR3 has 14 amino acids. V lost 3 bases, J lost 4 bases, and 13 bases lay in between. Germline V gene data show CDR1 as GTSNPN and CDR2 as SVGIG (reference sequence). The CDR3, as DNA: TGTGCCTGGAGCCAAAGGGGTGGCGGAAACACCATATATTTT. The encoded protein is CAWSQRGGGNTIYF.

This chain links TRBV11-2 with TRBJ1-2; D remains unclear. Germline-derived CDR1 and CDR2 are SGHAT and FQNNGV. V lost 2 bases and J 1 base, leaving 2 bases between the germline ends. CDR3 length equals 12 residues. CDR3 in amino acids: CASSLHNYGYTF. In nucleotides, the CDR3 is TGTGCCAGCAGCTTACATAACTATGGCTACACCTTC.

The CDR3 here is CASSPLGLTGDEQFF. The CDR3 nucleotides read TGTGCCAGCAGCCCCCTGGGTCTTACGGGTGATGAGCAGTTCTTC. The chain links TRBV7-3 to TRBJ2-1; D uncertain. The CDR3 loop spans 15 amino acids. V dropped 5 bases and J dropped 8 bases, with 19 bases sitting between them. Germline V gives CDR1 SGHTA, CDR2 FQGTGA.

This clone occurred a few times. Other DNA sequences in the same sample also yield this CDR3. The V and J genes are TRBV18 and TRBJ2-1; 8 bases line up with TRBD1. The CDR3 runs to 14 residues. V shed 2 bases and J 5 bases; nucleotides not matched to a gene: 2. CDR1 KGHSH and CDR2 LQKENI come from the germline V gene. CDR3 loop: CASSPLDRDNEQFF. The CDR3 coding sequence is TGTGCCAGCTCACCATTGGACAGGGACAATGAGCAGTTCTTC.

This clone has only one observation. V is TRBV28 and J is TRBJ1-5; 8 positions agree with TRBD1. The CDR3 totals 15 residues. Losses at the gene ends were 8 bases for V and 5 bases for J; bases not matched to a gene: 11. Germline loops: CDR1 MDHEN, CDR2 SYDVKM. CDR3 in amino acids: CASAPGTGGDQPQHF. As DNA, the CDR3 is TGTGCCAGCGCCCCCGGGACAGGCGGCGATCAGCCCCAGCATTTT. The complete variable domain, with remaining parts taken from reference TRBV28 and TRBJ1-5, reads DVKVTQSSRYLVKRTGEKVFLECVQDMDHENMFWYRQDPGLGLRLIYFSYDVKMKEKGDIPEGYSVSREKKERFSLILESASTNQTSMYLCASAPGTGGDQPQHFGDGTRLSIL.

The V call is TRBV4-1, the J call TRBJ2-3; maybe TRBD1 (6 bases). The CDR3 runs 17 residues. V lost 1 base, J lost 0 bases, and 14 bases lay in between. The germline V gene has CDR1 MGHRA and CDR2 YSYEKL. The CDR3 is CASSQVPGVVSTDTQYF. In DNA form, the CDR3 reads TGCGCCAGCAGCCAAGTCCCAGGGGTTGTGAGCACAGATACGCAGTATTTT.

The chain is built from TRBV7-6 and TRBJ2-7; 12 nucleotides align to TRBD1. CDR3 length equals 17 residues. Trimming took 5 bases from V and 4 from J; bases not matched to a gene: 12. CDR1 and CDR2 (germline): SGHVS, FNYEAQ. CDR3 sequence (DNA): TGTGCCAGCAGCCCACCGGCCGGGACAGGGGGCGGGTACGAGCAGTACTTC. Protein: CASSPPAGTGGGYEQYF.

J is TRBJ2-1 and V is TRBV5-8; 16 bases line up with TRBD2. V lost 5 bases and J lost 15; bases outside the gene matches: 8. CDR1 is SGHTS and CDR2 is YDEGEE in the germline V gene. This CDR3 has 14 amino acids. CDR3 residues: CASRGLAGGRGRFF. CDR3 DNA: TGTGCCAGCAGGGGACTAGCGGGAGGGCGGGGCCGGTTCTTC.

The rearrangement links TRBV5-4 to TRBJ2-1; 7 nucleotides align to TRBD1. In germline, CDR1 is SGHNT, CDR2 YYREEE (reference sequence). The CDR3 covers 16 residues. With V trimmed by 0 bases and J by 8 bases, 11 bases remained unmatched. The CDR3 spells CASSLGGTAFADEQFF. In DNA form, the CDR3 reads TGTGCCAGCAGCTTGGGAGGGACAGCCTTTGCAGATGAGCAGTTCTTC. Together with reference TRBV5-4 and TRBJ2-1, the CDR3 gives the full variable domain: ETGVTQSPTHLIKTRGQQVTLRCSSQSGHNTVSWYQQALGQGPQFIFQYYREEENGRGNFPPRFSGLQFPNYSSELNVNALELDDSALYLCASSLGGTAFADEQFFGPGTRLTVL.

CDR3 amino acids: CASSSRRAASYEQYF. The CDR3 region has the DNA TGTGCCAGCAGCTCGCGGAGGGCCGCGTCGTACGAGCAGTACTTC. The genes are TRBV7-2 and TRBJ2-7; maybe TRBD2 (6 bases). This CDR3 spans 15 amino acids. CDR1 SGHTA and CDR2 FQGNSA come from the germline V gene. V lost 4 bases to trimming and J lost 4 bases, with 17 bases between them.